Listed below are T cell receptor beta chains from one sample, sequenced in a study of vaccination and CD4 T cells after COVID-19. TCRdb reprocessed the PCR reads via MiXCR and lists one record per CDR3 protein. The data contain 20,000 or so distinct CDR3 sequences, 38% of them seen just once; the ten biggest clones take up about 18%. Antigens of these TCRs are unknown. The input for sequencing was CD4+ T cells from blood, cultured in vitro, taken before SARS-CoV-2 vaccination. The receptor source for this set is a human donor who received a COVID-19 vaccine. The CDR3 runs from the conserved cysteine through the conserved F or W. Each record gives: J gene, V gene, D gene, clone size, CDR3 protein, CDR3 DNA. The D gene is left open where the match is weak. Where a row states a size, it is once, few, many or the class of an expanded clone; other rows omit it.

TRBJ1-1 TRBV5-1 - - CASSTARGFSEAFF TGCGCCAGCAGCACAGCCCGGGGTTTTTCGGAAGCTTTCTTT
TRBJ2-5 TRBV6-1 - - CASRSPAQETQYF TGTGCCAGCAGAAGCCCAGCTCAAGAGACCCAGTACTTC
TRBJ1-2 TRBV20-1 TRBD1 few CSAMTGPWGYTF TGCAGTGCTATGACAGGGCCTTGGGGCTACACCTTC
TRBJ2-4 TRBV6-1 TRBD1 - CASSMGQVAKNIQYF TGTGCCAGCAGTATGGGACAGGTAGCCAAAAACATTCAGTACTTC
TRBJ2-7 TRBV2 - few CASSERDPVYEQYF TGTGCCAGCAGCGAGAGGGATCCGGTCTACGAGCAGTACTTC
TRBJ2-3 TRBV20-1 TRBD2 few CSASGAGGRASTDTQYF TGCAGTGCTAGTGGTGCGGGGGGGCGAGCTAGCACAGATACGCAGTATTTT
TRBJ2-3 TRBV7-9 - few CASSLLAEGTDTQYF TGTGCCAGCAGCTTACTGGCAGAAGGCACAGATACGCAGTATTTT
TRBJ1-6 TRBV2 TRBD1 few CASSEVQGGGSPLHF TGTGCCAGCAGTGAAGTCCAAGGGGGCGGGTCACCCCTCCACTTT
TRBJ1-1 TRBV6-1 TRBD1 few CASRPLVTGGYTEAFF TGTGCCAGCAGGCCATTAGTAACAGGGGGCTACACTGAAGCTTTCTTT
TRBJ1-5 TRBV5-1 - - CASSLDGDQPQHF TGCGCCAGCAGCTTGGACGGGGATCAGCCCCAGCATTTT
TRBJ1-2 TRBV6-1 - - CASTSGGAMAYGYTF TGTGCCAGCACCTCGGGTGGGGCGATGGCCTATGGCTACACCTTC
TRBJ2-1 TRBV20-1 TRBD1 - CSARGQGSYNEQFF TGCAGTGCTAGGGGACAGGGCTCCTACAATGAGCAGTTCTTC
TRBJ2-3 TRBV2 TRBD2 once CASRASGGAFPNTQYF TGTGCCAGCAGGGCTAGCGGGGGGGCTTTCCCTAATACGCAGTATTTT
TRBJ1-5 TRBV7-2 - - CASSLEQGDGNQPQHF TGTGCCAGCAGCTTAGAGCAGGGAGATGGCAATCAGCCCCAGCATTTT
TRBJ1-2 TRBV2 - - CASSEGGNYGYTF TGTGCCAGCAGTGAAGGAGGAAACTATGGCTACACCTTC
TRBJ1-5 TRBV11-2 - - CASSLGTYSNQPQHF TGTGCCAGCAGCTTAGGAACCTATAGCAATCAGCCCCAGCATTTT
TRBJ1-1 TRBV23-1 - few CASSQSPGPRVPLLNTEAFF TGCGCCAGCAGTCAATCGCCAGGGCCCAGAGTCCCCCTTTTGAACACTGAAGCTTTCTTT
TRBJ1-2 TRBV6-1 TRBD1 medium-sized CASSGGQAPGNYGYTF TGTGCCAGCAGTGGGGGACAGGCGCCGGGTAACTATGGCTACACCTTC
TRBJ1-5 TRBV7-6 TRBD1 - CASSLGPGQNQPQHF TGTGCCAGCAGCTTAGGGCCGGGACAGAATCAGCCCCAGCATTTT
TRBJ1-3 TRBV10-3 - - CAISESVVRRSGNTIYF TGTGCCATCAGTGAGTCAGTTGTCAGGAGGTCTGGAAACACCATATATTTT
TRBJ2-3 TRBV7-6 - - CASSLVAGPRTDTQYF TGTGCCAGCAGCTTAGTCGCGGGGCCACGCACAGATACGCAGTATTTT
TRBJ2-7 TRBV6-1 TRBD2 - CASSLRAGGTYEQYF TGTGCCAGCAGCCTTCGAGCGGGGGGTACCTACGAGCAGTACTTC
TRBJ2-7 TRBV27 TRBD1 - CASWGTGQGYEQYF TGTGCCAGCTGGGGTACGGGACAGGGCTACGAGCAGTACTTC
TRBJ2-3 TRBV2 TRBD2 few CASSEGLRGMQYF TGTGCCAGCAGTGAAGGTTTGCGGGGGATGCAGTATTTT
TRBJ2-1 TRBV7-9 - - CASSRKLGAGYNEQFF TGTGCCAGCAGCCGAAAGCTGGGGGCAGGGTACAATGAGCAGTTCTTC
TRBJ2-7 TRBV19 - few CASRQDYEQYF TGTGCCAGTAGACAGGACTACGAGCAGTACTTC
TRBJ1-2 TRBV19 TRBD1 - CATEKDRNYGYTF TGTGCCACCGAAAAGGACAGGAACTATGGCTACACCTTC
TRBJ2-3 TRBV20-1 - - CSARFPTDTQYF TGCAGTGCTAGGTTCCCCACAGATACGCAGTATTTT
TRBJ1-2 TRBV6-1 - - CASRRGPQIDGYTF TGTGCCAGCAGGCGGGGACCCCAAATAGATGGCTACACCTTC
TRBJ2-3 TRBV7-3 TRBD2 few CASSSGLAGGPIHF TGTGCCAGCAGTTCCGGACTAGCGGGCGGCCCTATACATTTT
TRBJ2-5 TRBV4-2 - - CASSQDSGVGEETQYF TGTGCCAGCAGCCAAGATTCAGGGGTTGGGGAAGAGACCCAGTACTTC
TRBJ1-1 TRBV5-1 TRBD1 - CASSLPRQGNTEAFF TGCGCCAGCAGTTTACCGAGACAGGGGAACACTGAAGCTTTCTTT
TRBJ2-1 TRBV30 TRBD2 - CAWSVSSGGAGEQFF TGTGCCTGGAGTGTAAGTAGCGGGGGGGCCGGTGAGCAGTTCTTC
TRBJ1-6 TRBV6-5 TRBD1 - CASSLSRGQGATYNSPLHF TGTGCCAGCAGTTTATCCCGCGGACAGGGGGCTACCTATAATTCACCCCTCCACTTT
TRBJ2-5 TRBV7-3 - few CASSQGSGDSKTQYF TGTGCCAGCAGCCAGGGGTCGGGGGATTCGAAGACCCAGTACTTC
TRBJ1-1 TRBV5-1 - - CASSSDKGMNTEAFF TGCGCCAGCAGCTCGGACAAGGGGATGAACACTGAAGCTTTCTTT
TRBJ2-4 TRBV7-8 - - CASSLQGFLAKNIQYF TGTGCCAGCAGCTTACAGGGATTCCTAGCCAAAAACATTCAGTACTTC
TRBJ2-3 TRBV30 - - CAWSVLAQGTDTQYF TGTGCCTGGAGTGTACTAGCCCAGGGCACAGATACGCAGTATTTT
TRBJ1-2 TRBV2 - few CASSEEGREGLGYTF TGTGCCAGCAGTGAAGAGGGCAGGGAGGGACTCGGCTACACCTTC
TRBJ1-2 TRBV10-2 - few CASSEGSAANYGYTF TGCGCCAGCAGTGAAGGCTCGGCCGCAAACTATGGCTACACCTTC
TRBJ2-7 TRBV5-1 - - CASSLQDSADEQYF TGCGCCAGCAGCCTACAGGACTCCGCCGACGAGCAGTACTTC
TRBJ1-2 TRBV5-1 - - CASSLADRLYGYTF TGCGCCAGCAGCTTGGCGGACAGACTCTATGGCTACACCTTC
TRBJ1-1 TRBV5-1 - - CASSLGQPFNTEAFF TGCGCCAGCAGCTTAGGACAGCCTTTCAACACTGAAGCTTTCTTT
TRBJ2-7 TRBV20-1 TRBD1 few CSARGPGQAYEQYF TGCAGTGCTAGAGGGCCCGGACAGGCCTACGAGCAGTACTTC
TRBJ2-7 TRBV6-1 TRBD1 - CATQRRQGDYEQYF TGTGCCACGCAACGGCGGCAGGGGGACTACGAGCAGTACTTC
TRBJ1-2 TRBV5-1 TRBD1 once CASSPAGQGALANYGYTF TGCGCCAGCAGCCCAGCGGGACAGGGGGCCTTAGCTAACTATGGCTACACCTTC
TRBJ2-5 TRBV6-1 TRBD1 - CASRDRGRETQYF TGTGCCAGCCGGGACAGGGGGCGGGAGACCCAGTACTTC
TRBJ2-3 TRBV7-7 - - CASSLQALDTQYF TGTGCCAGCAGCTTACAGGCCCTAGATACGCAGTATTTT
TRBJ1-4 TRBV19 TRBD1 - CASSEDRGGEKLFF TGTGCCAGTAGCGAAGACAGGGGCGGCGAAAAACTGTTTTTT
TRBJ2-7 TRBV5-6 - - CASSLVGTSYEQYF TGTGCCAGCAGCTTGGTAGGCACTTCCTACGAGCAGTACTTC
TRBJ1-1 TRBV6-5 - - CASSYSVLKRTEAFF TGTGCCAGCAGTTACTCGGTCCTGAAACGGACTGAAGCTTTCTTT
TRBJ2-2 TRBV6-1 TRBD2 few CASRASGTGELFF TGTGCCAGCAGAGCTAGCGGGACCGGGGAGCTGTTTTTT
TRBJ1-5 TRBV7-8 - few CASRSPSSPQHF TGTGCCAGCAGGAGCCCATCGTCTCCCCAGCATTTT
TRBJ2-5 TRBV5-1 - - CASSLGAQAWETQYF TGCGCCAGCAGCTTAGGGGCACAGGCTTGGGAGACCCAGTACTTC
TRBJ2-3 TRBV15 - once CATSRDMAGTQYF TGTGCCACCAGCAGAGATATGGCAGGTACGCAGTATTTT
TRBJ2-3 TRBV20-1 - few CSARRDGSDTQYF TGCAGTGCTAGACGAGACGGATCAGATACGCAGTATTTT